Shown below are 3 T cell receptor beta chains from a single sample sequenced in a study of blood T cell repertoires in COVID-19. Assay: immunoSEQ multiplex PCR; the TCRdb copy retains only in-frame clones and omits some. This sample has approximately 210,000 clones, with around 81% found just once. The sample consisted of PBMCs or T cells enriched from blood (not recorded which). Every receptor here comes from a man aged 25-45 years with acute COVID-19.

The chain combines TRBV27 with TRBJ1-4; TRBD1 aligns across 10 bases. Unmatched junction bases numbered 12, after V lost 5 bases and J lost 3 bases. The CDR3 totals 18 residues. Germline CDR1 MNHEY, CDR2 SMNVEV (reference sequence). CDR3 sequence reads: CASSIYLPGTGANEKLFF. The CDR3 nucleotides are TGTGCCAGCAGTATCTACCTCCCGGGGACAGGGGCTAATGAAAAACTGTTTTTT.

The genes are TRBV28 and TRBJ2-3, with a weak D call TRBD2 (5 bases). V was cut by 8 bases and J by 0 bases, with 18 bases left in between. Germline assignment: CDR1 MDHEN and CDR2 SYDVKM. CDR3 length: 16 amino acids. CDR3 sequence reads: CASRMYSGSSTDTQYF. As DNA, the CDR3 is TGTGCCAGCCGAATGTACAGCGGTTCTAGCACAGATACGCAGTATTTT.

The V and J genes are TRBV14 and TRBJ2-7; D is possibly TRBD2 (5 bases). V was trimmed by 2 bases and J by 7 bases, leaving 15 bases between them. CDR1 and CDR2 from the germline V gene are SGHDN and FVKESK. The CDR3 extends over 14 amino acids. CDR3 bases: TGTGCCAGCAGCCAAAGTCTCCAGCGGTGGGAGCAGTACTTC. It translates to CASSQSLQRWEQYF.